What follows describes a single TCR beta chain. The data derive from a study of OX40 agonist ivuxolimab in advanced cancers. Whole-study context: The patients' treatment was ivuxolimab, an agonistic anti-OX40 (CD134) antibody. Six ivuxolimab dose levels, 0.01 to 10 mg/kg, were given intravenously every 2 weeks.

TCRdb keeps only in-frame clones here, not all; method: immunoSEQ multiplex PCR. This sample has approximately 54,000 clones, with less than 95% found just once. The origin of this receptor is an adult with an advanced solid tumor such as melanoma, head and neck, liver or kidney cancer. The material was CD4+ or CD8+ T cells sorted from blood, obtained in a trial of the OX40 agonist ivuxolimab.

The CDR3 DNA reads TGTGCCAGCAGCCCCAGGACAGGGGGCGATGAGCAGTTCTTC. Amino acids: CASSPRTGGDEQFF. The V and J genes are TRBV7-9 and TRBJ2-1; 11 nucleotides align to TRBD1. After removal of 5 bases from V and 8 bases from J, the junction contained 5 bases not matched to a gene. The germline V gene encodes CDR1 SEHNR and CDR2 FQNEAQ (reference sequence). The CDR3 contains 14 residues.